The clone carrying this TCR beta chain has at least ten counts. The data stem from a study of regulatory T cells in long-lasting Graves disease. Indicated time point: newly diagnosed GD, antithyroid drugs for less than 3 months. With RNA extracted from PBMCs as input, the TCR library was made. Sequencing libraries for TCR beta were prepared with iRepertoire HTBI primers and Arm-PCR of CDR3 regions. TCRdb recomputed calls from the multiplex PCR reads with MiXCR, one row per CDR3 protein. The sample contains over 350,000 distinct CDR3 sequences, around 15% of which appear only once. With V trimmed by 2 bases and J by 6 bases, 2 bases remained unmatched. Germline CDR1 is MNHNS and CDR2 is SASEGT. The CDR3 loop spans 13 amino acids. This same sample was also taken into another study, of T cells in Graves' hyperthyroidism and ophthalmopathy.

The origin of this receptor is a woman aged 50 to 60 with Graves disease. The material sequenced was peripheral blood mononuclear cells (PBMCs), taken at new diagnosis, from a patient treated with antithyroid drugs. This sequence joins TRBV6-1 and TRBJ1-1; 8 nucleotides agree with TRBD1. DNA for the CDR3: TGTGCCAGCAGTGAACAGGGGGCAGCTGAAGCTTTCTTT. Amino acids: CASSEQGAAEAFF.